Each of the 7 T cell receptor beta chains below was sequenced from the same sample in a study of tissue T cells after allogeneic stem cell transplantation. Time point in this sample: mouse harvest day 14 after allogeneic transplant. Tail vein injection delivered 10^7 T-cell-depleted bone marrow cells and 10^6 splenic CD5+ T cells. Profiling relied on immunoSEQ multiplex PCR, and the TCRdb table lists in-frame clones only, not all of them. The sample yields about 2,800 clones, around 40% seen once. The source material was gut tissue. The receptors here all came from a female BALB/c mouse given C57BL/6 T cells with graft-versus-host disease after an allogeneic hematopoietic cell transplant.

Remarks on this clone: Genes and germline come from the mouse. The sequenced CDR3 bases are TGTGCCAGCAGCTTTCAAAACACCTTGTAC. Translating gives CASSFQNTLY. Given in full, the CDR3 is CASSFQNTLYF. The rearrangement joins TRBV3 to TRBJ2-4; D gene unclear. The read falls 1 residue short of the CDR3 end, and the missing part is taken from the germline J gene. Trimming shortened V by 3 bases and J by 2 bases, and 0 bases separated the two germline ends. CDR3 length equals 11 residues. CDR1 and CDR2 from the germline V gene are SNHLY and FYNGKV (reference sequence).

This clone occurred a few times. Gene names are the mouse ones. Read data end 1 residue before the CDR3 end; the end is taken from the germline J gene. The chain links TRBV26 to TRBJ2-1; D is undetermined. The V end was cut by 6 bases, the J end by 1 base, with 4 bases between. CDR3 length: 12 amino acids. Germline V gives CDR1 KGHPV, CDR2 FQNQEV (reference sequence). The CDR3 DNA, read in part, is TGTGCCAGCAGGGACAACTATGCTGAGCAGTTC. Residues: CASRDNYAEQF. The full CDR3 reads CASRDNYAEQFF.

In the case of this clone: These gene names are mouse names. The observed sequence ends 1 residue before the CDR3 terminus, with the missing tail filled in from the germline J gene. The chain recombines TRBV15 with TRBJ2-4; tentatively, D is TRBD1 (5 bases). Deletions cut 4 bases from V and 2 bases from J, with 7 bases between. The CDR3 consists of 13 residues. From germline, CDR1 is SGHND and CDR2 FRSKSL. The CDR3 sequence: CASSSGSQNTLYF. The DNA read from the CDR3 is TGTGCCAGCAGTTCAGGGTCTCAAAACACCTTGTAC.

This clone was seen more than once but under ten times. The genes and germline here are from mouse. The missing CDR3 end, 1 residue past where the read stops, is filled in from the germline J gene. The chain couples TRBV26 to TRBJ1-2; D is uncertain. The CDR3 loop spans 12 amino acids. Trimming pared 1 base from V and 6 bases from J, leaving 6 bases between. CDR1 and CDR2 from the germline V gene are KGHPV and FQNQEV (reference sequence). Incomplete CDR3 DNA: TGTGCCAGCAGTCTGTGGGGAGCCGACTACACC. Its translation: CASSLWGADYT. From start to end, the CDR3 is CASSLWGADYTF.

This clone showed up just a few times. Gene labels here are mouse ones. The CDR3 loop reads CASSIGRGAEQFF. CDR3 bases read: TGTGCCAGCAGTATCGGCAGGGGTGCTGAGCAGTTC. This sequence joins TRBV19 and TRBJ2-1, with TRBD1 as a possible D gene (6 bases). The read terminates 1 residue before the CDR3 end, so the remaining end is supplied by the germline J gene. Trimming cost V 2 bases and J 6 bases, with 9 bases left between them. This CDR3 has 13 amino acids. Germline CDR1 is FNHDT and CDR2 is SITEND (reference sequence).

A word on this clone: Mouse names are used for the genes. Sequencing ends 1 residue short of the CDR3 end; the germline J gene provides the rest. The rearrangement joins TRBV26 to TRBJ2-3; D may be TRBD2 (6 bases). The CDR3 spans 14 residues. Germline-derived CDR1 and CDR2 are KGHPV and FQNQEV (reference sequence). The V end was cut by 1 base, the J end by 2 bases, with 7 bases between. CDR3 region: CASSLLGVAETLYF. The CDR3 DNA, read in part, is TGTGCCAGCAGTCTGTTGGGGGTTGCAGAAACGCTGTAT. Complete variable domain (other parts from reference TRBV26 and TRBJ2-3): NSKVIQTPRYLVKGQGQKAKMRCIPEKGHPVVFWYQQNKNNEFKFLINFQNQEVLQQIDMTEKRFSAECPSNSPCSLEIQSSEAGDSALYLCASSLLGVAETLYFGSGTRLTVL.

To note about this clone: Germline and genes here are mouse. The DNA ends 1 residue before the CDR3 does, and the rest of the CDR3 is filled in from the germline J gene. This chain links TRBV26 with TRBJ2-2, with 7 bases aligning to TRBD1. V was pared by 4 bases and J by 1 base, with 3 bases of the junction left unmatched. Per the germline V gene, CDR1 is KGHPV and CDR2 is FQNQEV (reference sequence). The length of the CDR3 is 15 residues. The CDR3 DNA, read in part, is TGTGCCAGCAGTCGGACAGGTCTAAACACCGGGCAGCTCTAC. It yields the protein CASSRTGLNTGQLY. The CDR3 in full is CASSRTGLNTGQLYF.